A single sample is the source of the 30 T cell receptor beta chains below, sequenced in a study of regulatory T cells in long-lasting Graves disease. Through Arm-PCR of CDR3 regions and iRepertoire HTBI primers, TCR beta libraries were built. Each CDR3 protein is one row after TCRdb ran MiXCR on the multiplex PCR reads. This table has about 520,000 distinct CDR3 sequences, around 12% appearing once. Indicated time point: newly diagnosed GD, antithyroid drugs for less than 3 months. After RNA was extracted from PBMCs, the TCR library was made from it. These data also featured in a second study, about T cells in Graves' hyperthyroidism and ophthalmopathy.

The sequencing here drew on peripheral blood mononuclear cells (PBMCs), taken at new diagnosis, from a patient treated with antithyroid drugs. These receptors came from a woman in her 30s with Graves disease.

Notes on this clonotype: A far larger clone is one nucleotide away, so this likely arose from a read error. V is TRBV2 and J is TRBJ2-7; D gene unclear. Trimming removed 3 bases from V and 7 bases from J, with 19 bases in between. Germline values: CDR1 SNHLY, CDR2 FYNNEI. The CDR3 is 15 residues long. The CDR3 DNA sequence: TGTGCCAGCAGTGACGGTAGGCTAGTCTACAATGAGCAGTACTTC. This encodes CASSDGRLVYNEQYF.

This clonotype was detected many times. The rearrangement links TRBV7-2 to TRBJ2-3, with D possibly being TRBD2 (6 bases). The germline V and J ends were trimmed by 5 bases and 4 bases, with 19 bases remaining between them. The CDR3 length is 16 residues. Germline V lookup: CDR1 SGHTA, CDR2 FQGNSA. Written as DNA, the CDR3 is TGTGCCAGCAGCGCTACCGGGACTCTTGCGTCAGATACGCAGTATTTT. Residues: CASSATGTLASDTQYF.

In its sample, this clonotype was seen many times. The chain combines TRBV4-1 with TRBJ1-1; D is possibly TRBD1 (5 bases). The length of the CDR3 is 16 residues. CDR1 is MGHRA, CDR2 YSYEKL, per germline. Between the trimmed V and J ends, which lost 2 bases and 1 base, there was a span of 14 bases. The CDR3, as DNA: TGCGCCAGCAGCCAATCACCGGGACGGGCGAACACTGAAGCTTTCTTT. Encoded protein: CASSQSPGRANTEAFF.

Comments on this clonotype: A much larger clone is a single base away; this may be a read error. The CDR3 DNA reads TGTGCCACCAGTGATTCAAAGGAGGCCCAGTACTTC. Its protein product is CATSDSKEAQYF. The chain links TRBV24-1 to TRBJ2-5; weak D call: TRBD2 (5 bases). This CDR3 spans 12 amino acids. The ends were cut back, 2 bases at V and 9 bases at J, with 9 bases in the middle. Germline assignment: CDR1 KGHDR and CDR2 SFDVKD.

This chain connects TRBV4-3 to TRBJ2-1; D gene uncertain. The CDR3 is made up of 15 amino acids. Germline CDR1 reads LGHNA; CDR2 reads YSLEER. Trimming pared 1 base from V and 5 bases from J, leaving 12 bases between. This CDR3 reads CASSQVLKRHNEQFF. CDR3 nucleotides: TGCGCCAGCAGCCAAGTTTTAAAAAGGCACAATGAGCAGTTCTTC.

This clonotype occurred many times. V is TRBV12-3 or TRBV12-4 and J is TRBJ1-1; D might be TRBD1 (6 bases). V was clipped by 5 bases and J by 11 bases, with 15 bases between them. This CDR3 comprises 12 residues. CDR3 protein: CASSILTGHAFF. The CDR3 DNA reads as TGTGCCAGCAGTATACTAACAGGGCACGCTTTCTTT.

This clonotype was recorded many times. This sequence joins TRBV28 and TRBJ1-1, with D possibly TRBD1 on 6 matching bases. This CDR3 is built from 15 residues. Deletions cut 6 bases from V and 1 base from J, with 15 bases between. Germline V CDR1 and CDR2: MDHEN, SYDVKM. CDR3 loop: CASRESGAGNTEAFF. The CDR3, as DNA: TGTGCCAGCAGGGAATCGGGGGCGGGGAACACTGAAGCTTTCTTT.

This clonotype was detected a few times. This rearrangement joins TRBV10-3 to TRBJ2-3; TRBD1 matches at 12 bases. After removal of 4 bases from V and 3 bases from J, the junction contained 8 bases not matched to a gene. The CDR3 length is 17 residues. Germline loops: CDR1 ENHRY, CDR2 SYGVKD. This chain's CDR3 is CAISAIQGQGATDTQYF. The DNA of the CDR3 is TGTGCCATCAGTGCTATACAGGGACAGGGGGCTACAGATACGCAGTATTTT.

There are many counts of this clonotype. J is TRBJ1-5 and V is TRBV4-3, with D maybe TRBD1 (5 bases). Per the germline V gene, CDR1 is LGHNA and CDR2 is YSLEER. Trimming pared 0 bases from V and 4 bases from J, leaving 7 bases between. The CDR3 consists of 14 residues. Written as DNA, the CDR3 is TGCGCCAGCAGCCAAGATGGGGGAAATCAGCCCCAGCATTTT. It encodes CASSQDGGNQPQHF.

This clonotype was counted at least ten times. CDR3 loop: CASSQDSMETQYF. The CDR3 coding sequence is TGTGCCAGCAGCCAAGATAGCATGGAGACCCAGTACTTC. The rearrangement links TRBV4-2 to TRBJ2-5; D remains unclear. The CDR3 extends over 13 amino acids. Per the germline V gene, CDR1 is LGHNA and CDR2 is YNFKEQ. V was trimmed by 0 bases and J by 5 bases, leaving 7 bases between them.

This clonotype was recorded a few times. The rearrangement uses TRBV4-1 and TRBJ2-2; tentatively, D is TRBD1 or TRBD2 (5 bases each). Trimming stripped 4 bases from V and 4 bases from J, with 13 bases between. Per the germline V gene, CDR1 is MGHRA and CDR2 is YSYEKL. This CDR3 spans 15 amino acids. CDR3 protein: CASSPGTTSTGELFF. DNA of the CDR3: TGCGCCAGCAGCCCCGGGACCACGAGCACCGGGGAGCTGTTTTTT.

This clonotype has a count of ten or more. The chain uses TRBV2 and TRBJ1-5; TRBD1 might be the D (6 bases). Per germline, CDR1 SNHLY and CDR2 FYNNEI. This CDR3 has 14 amino acids. V dropped 6 bases and J dropped 3 bases, with 12 bases sitting between them. The CDR3 DNA follows: TGTGCCAGCAGCCCCGGGGGGCTCAATCAGCCCCAGCATTTT. Protein product: CASSPGGLNQPQHF. The full variable domain, in which reference TRBV2 and TRBJ1-5 provide the parts outside the CDR3, is EPEVTQTPSHQVTQMGQEVILRCVPISNHLYFYWYRQILGQKVEFLVSFYNNEISEKSEIFDDQFSVERPDGSNFTLKIRSTKLEDSAMYFCASSPGGLNQPQHFGDGTRLSIL.

This clonotype was seen many times. V is TRBV7-9 and J is TRBJ2-1; the match to TRBD2 covers 8 bases. V lost 8 bases, J lost 4 bases, and 19 bases stayed unmatched. This CDR3 is 18 amino acids long. Looked up from germline, CDR1 is SEHNR and CDR2 is FQNEAQ (reference sequence). The CDR3 region has the DNA TGTGCCAGCGAGGACGTAGCGGGAAGGGGGGGGAATTACAATGAGCAGTTCTTC. This sequence encodes CASEDVAGRGGNYNEQFF.

V usage is TRBV7-9 and J usage is TRBJ1-1; 8 nucleotides align to TRBD1. The CDR3 extends over 17 amino acids. The germline V gene has CDR1 SEHNR and CDR2 FQNEAQ (reference sequence). J gave up 4 bases and V 5 bases, and 15 bases lay outside the gene matches. The CDR3 bases are TGTGCCAGCAGCCAAGGGATGGACAGGGTGCAGGGCACTGAAGCTTTCTTT. Protein product: CASSQGMDRVQGTEAFF.

This clonotype came up many times. The V call is TRBV11-2, the J call TRBJ2-1; maybe TRBD2 (5 bases). From germline, CDR1 is SGHAT and CDR2 FQNNGV. Deletions cut 10 bases from V and 5 bases from J, with 9 bases between. CDR3 length: 11 residues. CDR3 bases: TGTGCCACCCGGGAAAACAATGAGCAGTTCTTC. Residues: CATRENNEQFF.

In its sample, this clonotype was seen many times. The CDR3 bases are TGTGCCAGCAGCTTGGACGGACGTGGGGCCTTAGCCGAGGGGGGCTACACCTTC. Encoded protein: CASSLDGRGALAEGGYTF. The chain joins TRBV5-5 to TRBJ1-2; the D gene is possibly TRBD1 (5 bases). The V gene lost 0 bases and the J gene lost 8 bases, with 26 bases spanning the gap. Germline CDR1 reads SGHKS; CDR2 reads YYEKEE (reference sequence). The CDR3 extends over 18 amino acids.

This clonotype showed up just a few times. The chain combines TRBV20-1 with TRBJ1-4; the D gene is possibly TRBD1 (5 bases). The CDR3 extends over 15 amino acids. The V end lost 3 bases, the J end lost 8 bases, and 19 bases lay between the germline ends. Germline loops: CDR1 DFQATT, CDR2 SNEGSKA (reference sequence). CDR3 region: CSARRQGAHAEKLFF. As DNA, the CDR3 is TGCAGTGCTAGGAGGCAGGGCGCTCATGCGGAAAAACTGTTTTTT.

This clonotype appeared many times. The chain carries TRBV7-2 and TRBJ1-2; 8 positions match TRBD1. The CDR3 is 17 residues long. Unmatched junction bases numbered 16, after V lost 4 bases and J lost 6 bases. The germline V gene encodes CDR1 SGHTA and CDR2 FQGNSA. The CDR3 region is CASSSGTGYTHRDGYTF. The CDR3 DNA reads as TGTGCCAGCAGCTCCGGGACAGGCTACACACATCGAGATGGCTACACCTTC.

Ten or more counts support this clonotype. The chain couples TRBV30 to TRBJ1-5; D may be TRBD1 (6 bases). From germline, CDR1 is GTSNPN and CDR2 SVGIG (reference sequence). The V end lost 0 bases, the J end lost 6 bases, and 6 bases lay between the germline ends. The CDR3 has 12 residues. This CDR3 reads CAWSVQGQPQHF. CDR3 in DNA: TGTGCCTGGAGTGTACAGGGTCAGCCCCAGCATTTT. The complete variable domain, with remaining parts taken from reference TRBV30 and TRBJ1-5, reads SQTIHQWPATLVQPVGSPLSLECTVEGTSNPNLYWYRQAAGRGLQLLFYSVGIGQISSEVPQNLSASRPQDRQFILSSKKLLLSDSGFYLCAWSVQGQPQHFGDGTRLSIL.

This clonotype has a handful of counts. The chain combines TRBV6-1 with TRBJ2-7, with 7 bases fitting TRBD1. The CDR3 sequence is 14 residues long. The germline gives CDR1 MNHNS, CDR2 SASEGT. With V trimmed by 6 bases and J by 3 bases, 8 bases remained unmatched. This CDR3 is CASSPDRYLYEQYF. For the CDR3, the DNA is TGTGCCAGCAGCCCGGACAGGTATCTCTACGAGCAGTACTTC.

V and J are TRBV30 and TRBJ1-1; D call uncertain. The germline CDR1 and CDR2 sequences are GTSNPN and SVGIG (reference sequence). The CDR3 loop spans 17 amino acids. Trimming left V 3 bases short and J 8 bases short, with 28 bases between. CDR3 amino acids: CAWRLPDWTPELGEAFF. CDR3 coding DNA: TGTGCCTGGAGGCTACCCGACTGGACGCCCGAGTTGGGGGAAGCTTTCTTT.

This clonotype was seen at least ten times. The gene calls are TRBV28 and TRBJ2-7; a weak D match, TRBD2 (5 bases). Germline V gives CDR1 MDHEN, CDR2 SYDVKM. Trimming pared 5 bases from V and 5 bases from J, leaving 10 bases between. This CDR3 is built from 12 residues. DNA for the CDR3: TGTGCCAGCAGTCCAGGACTGAACGAGCAGTACTTC. Amino acids: CASSPGLNEQYF. The variable domain in full, with the rest retrieved from reference TRBV28 and TRBJ2-7, is DVKVTQSSRYLVKRTGEKVFLECVQDMDHENMFWYRQDPGLGLRLIYFSYDVKMKEKGDIPEGYSVSREKKERFSLILESASTNQTSMYLCASSPGLNEQYFGPGTRLTVT.

Concerning this clonotype itself: Since a much larger clone is just one base distant, this may be a read error. The rearrangement links TRBV6-2 or TRBV6-3 to TRBJ2-1, with D tentatively TRBD2 (5 bases). Trimming removed 6 bases at V and 9 bases at J, with 15 bases between. The length of the CDR3 is 13 residues. Germline assignment: CDR1 MNHEY and CDR2 SVGEGT. The CDR3 here is CASRTGMAFEQFF. CDR3 nucleotides: TGTGCCAGCAGGACCGGGATGGCTTTTGAGCAGTTCTTC.

This clonotype has a count of ten or more. The V call is TRBV20-1, the J call TRBJ1-6, with D possibly being TRBD1 (6 bases). Trimming took off 5 bases at V and 9 bases at J, with 20 bases between the two ends. CDR3 size: 15 residues. Looked up from germline, CDR1 is DFQATT and CDR2 is SNEGSKA (reference sequence). CDR3 sequence (DNA): TGCAGTGCTCCGGATTTAGGGGGGGCGAGTTCACCCCTCCACTTT. Its translation: CSAPDLGGASSPLHF.

This clonotype was counted many times. J is TRBJ1-2 and V is TRBV27, with TRBD1 matching over 10 bases. This CDR3 comprises 14 residues. Germline V gives CDR1 MNHEY, CDR2 SMNVEV (reference sequence). The V segment lost 5 bases and the J segment 2 bases; nucleotides outside the gene matches: 2. In DNA form, the CDR3 reads TGTGCCAGCAGTGGGACAGGGGACAACTATGGCTACACCTTC. It translates to CASSGTGDNYGYTF.

The chain is built from TRBV7-3 and TRBJ2-2, with D possibly matching TRBD1 (5 bases). Germline loops: CDR1 SGHTA, CDR2 FQGTGA. V was cut by 2 bases and J by 5 bases, with 12 bases left in between. The CDR3 extends over 15 amino acids. The CDR3 sequence: CASSLQGSRTGELFF. CDR3 nucleotides: TGTGCCAGCAGCTTACAGGGATCGAGGACCGGGGAGCTGTTTTTT.

This clonotype was seen many times. The rearrangement joins TRBV28 to TRBJ2-7; a weak D match, TRBD1 (7 bases). CDR1 MDHEN and CDR2 SYDVKM come from the germline V gene. The ends were cut back, 7 bases at V and 5 bases at J, with 27 bases in the middle. This CDR3 is built from 17 residues. The CDR3 DNA follows: TGTGCCAGCATCAACCTCGAGGGCCAGGGGGGATTCGACGAGCAGTACTTC. It translates to CASINLEGQGGFDEQYF.

This clonotype was detected many times. This chain connects TRBV2 to TRBJ2-7, with 7 nucleotides matching TRBD1. The J segment lost 2 bases and the V segment lost 1 base, leaving 8 bases of the junction unmatched. The CDR3 is 16 residues long. CDR1 SNHLY and CDR2 FYNNEI come from the germline V gene. CDR3 bases: TGTGCCAGCAGTGAAGGTCGGACAGGATTAACCTACGAGCAGTACTTC. This encodes CASSEGRTGLTYEQYF.

This clonotype occurred many times. CDR3 nucleotide sequence: TGCAGCGTTGGATATGGATCCAGCATGAACACTGAAGCTTTCTTT. Its protein is CSVGYGSSMNTEAFF. The genes are TRBV29-1 and TRBJ1-1; D remains ambiguous. In germline, CDR1 is SQVTM, CDR2 ANQGSEA. The CDR3 is 15 residues long. The V end was cut by 4 bases, the J end by 0 bases, with 15 bases between.

This clonotype was detected ten times or more. No conserved phenylalanine or tryptophan is present at the end of the CDR3, so a read error is the likely explanation. V and J are TRBV20-1 and TRBJ1-1; D not resolved. CDR3 length: 12 residues. Trimming took off 3 bases at V and 11 bases at J, with 16 bases between the two ends. Per the germline V gene, CDR1 is DFQATT and CDR2 is SNEGSKA (reference sequence). CDR3 in amino acids: CSARGESGVAFL. CDR3 DNA: TGCAGTGCTAGGGGAGAATCGGGTGTCGCTTTCCTT.